This record concerns one TCR beta chain sequence. Only in-frame clones appear in the TCRdb table, and some are missing; sequencing was by immunoSEQ multiplex PCR. The table has about 100,000 clones, around 85% seen once. The V segment lost 7 bases and the J segment 2 bases; nucleotides outside the gene matches: 9. Germline CDR1 reads MNHEY; CDR2 reads SVGAGI. This CDR3 is 15 amino acids long. The entry originates in a study of blood T cell repertoires in COVID-19. The chain has TRBV6-5 and TRBJ2-3; 7 positions agree with TRBD1. Sequencing input: peripheral blood. This TCR was sampled from a man in his 60s with acute or convalescent COVID-19. This chain's CDR3 is CASTPGGRDTDTQYF. The CDR3 DNA follows: TGTGCCAGCACCCCAGGGGGTCGGGACACAGATACGCAGTATTTT.